The 16 T cell receptor beta chains below come from one sample, sequenced in a study of shared clonotypes between healthy human individuals. The assay was immunoSEQ multiplex PCR, and TCRdb's table has in-frame clones only and misses some. The table lists approximately 400,000 clones, just over 95% of them singletons, with around 0.29% in the top ten. Sequencing used memory CD8+ T cells sorted from blood. Described subset: CD45RO+ cells pooled with CCR7-negative TemRA cells. Receptor source: a man aged 25 to 45 in good health.

The chain carries TRBV10-3 and TRBJ2-5, with D possibly being TRBD1 (5 bases). Per germline, CDR1 ENHRY and CDR2 SYGVKD. The CDR3 totals 14 residues. Trimming stripped 4 bases from V and 1 base from J, with 10 bases between. CDR3 sequence (DNA): TGTGCCATCAGTGCGGGCAGGGCCCAAGAGACCCAGTACTTC. Protein product: CAISAGRAQETQYF.

CDR3 region: CASSQGQGREKLFF. DNA of the CDR3: TGCGCCAGCAGCCAAGGCCAAGGGAGGGAAAAACTGTTTTTT. This sequence joins TRBV4-1 and TRBJ1-4, with no clear D. V was clipped by 1 base and J by 8 bases, with 11 bases between them. This CDR3 contains 14 residues. Germline V CDR1 and CDR2: MGHRA, YSYEKL.

This rearrangement joins TRBV5-1 to TRBJ1-4; 8 bases line up with TRBD1. The CDR3 totals 16 residues. V shed 2 bases, J shed 5 bases, and the junction held 8 bases outside the gene matches. Germline CDR1 reads SGHRS; CDR2 reads YFSETQ. The CDR3 loop is CASSFQGAGGNEKLFF. The CDR3 nucleotides read TGCGCCAGCAGCTTCCAGGGGGCAGGGGGGAATGAAAAACTGTTTTTT. The variable domain in full, with the rest retrieved from reference TRBV5-1 and TRBJ1-4, is KAGVTQTPRYLIKTRGQQVTLSCSPISGHRSVSWYQQTPGQGLQFLFEYFSETQRNKGNFPGRFSGRQFSNSRSEMNVSTLELGDSALYLCASSFQGAGGNEKLFFGSGTQLSVL.

The V call is TRBV12-5, the J call TRBJ2-1; TRBD2 agrees at 11 bases. The V segment lost 1 base and the J segment 3 bases; nucleotides outside the gene matches: 8. The germline CDR1 and CDR2 sequences are LGHNT and FRNRAP. CDR3 length: 18 amino acids. The CDR3 DNA reads as TGTGCTAGTGGTTTGGCCCATAGCGGGAGGGCCGACTACAATGAGCAGTTCTTC. Amino acid sequence: CASGLAHSGRADYNEQFF.

The genes are TRBV5-8 and TRBJ2-1; weak D call: TRBD1 (7 bases). The CDR3 has 16 amino acids. Germline V gene data show CDR1 as SGHTS and CDR2 as YDEGEE. Trimming took off 4 bases at V and 6 bases at J, with 20 bases between the two ends. CDR3 region: CASSPISRQGGNEQFF. The CDR3 bases are TGTGCCAGCAGCCCAATCTCGAGACAGGGAGGCAATGAGCAGTTCTTC.

This chain connects TRBV28 to TRBJ1-2; D is ambiguous. CDR3 length: 13 residues. Trimming removed 5 bases at V and 4 bases at J, with 11 bases between. Germline V lookup: CDR1 MDHEN, CDR2 SYDVKM. The CDR3 DNA sequence: TGTGCCAGCAGTGGGTCGGAAATCTATGGCTACACCTTC. Its protein product is CASSGSEIYGYTF.

V gene TRBV14 combines with J gene TRBJ1-2; 10 bases are shared with TRBD1. V dropped 1 base and J dropped 6; count of bases not matched to a gene: 2. Germline assignment: CDR1 SGHDN and CDR2 FVKESK. CDR3 length: 14 residues. CDR3 in DNA: TGTGCCAGCAGCCAAGCGGACAGGGGGAATGGCTACACCTTC. This sequence encodes CASSQADRGNGYTF.

This chain connects TRBV19 to TRBJ1-5; no clear D. V lost 0 bases, J lost 0 bases, and 6 bases lay in between. Germline V gene data show CDR1 as LNHDA and CDR2 as SQIVND (reference sequence). The CDR3 contains 15 residues. The CDR3 sequence: CASSIEGNSNQPQHF. The CDR3, as DNA: TGTGCCAGTAGTATAGAAGGGAATAGCAATCAGCCCCAGCATTTT.

In regard to this clone: Other nucleotide sequences in the sample specify the same CDR3. This chain joins TRBV20-1 and TRBJ2-1; D unresolved. The CDR3 runs 11 residues. Germline V gene data show CDR1 as DFQATT and CDR2 as SNEGSKA (reference sequence). V was pared by 2 bases and J by 3 bases, with 2 bases between. The DNA of the CDR3 is TGCAGTGCTAGAAGCTACAATGAGCAGTTCTTC. It is translated as CSARSYNEQFF.

V and J are TRBV6-1 and TRBJ1-1, with 12 bases fitting TRBD1. The CDR3 has 16 residues. V was pared by 3 bases and J by 5 bases, with 7 bases of the junction left unmatched. Germline V gene sequence: CDR1 MNHNS, CDR2 SASEGT. Here the CDR3 DNA reads TGTGCCAGCAGTGAGGGGGACAGGGGGCGCTGGACTGAAGCTTTCTTT. Protein: CASSEGDRGRWTEAFF.

This chain joins TRBV11-3 and TRBJ2-1; D possibly matches TRBD1 or TRBD2 (5 bases each). The germline V and J ends were trimmed by 3 bases and 2 bases, with 17 bases remaining between them. The CDR3 spans 17 residues. The germline V gene has CDR1 SGHNT and CDR2 YENEEA. CDR3 loop: CASSFTFGTYAYNEQFF. CDR3 bases: TGTGCCAGCAGCTTTACCTTCGGGACCTACGCCTACAATGAGCAGTTCTTC. The full variable domain, with the rest looked up from reference TRBV11-3 and TRBJ2-1, is EAGVVQSPRYKIIEKKQPVAFWCNPISGHNTLYWYLQNLGQGPELLIRYENEEAVDDSQLPKDRFSAERLKGVDSTLKIQPAELGDSAVYLCASSFTFGTYAYNEQFFGPGTRLTVL.

The chain links TRBV7-9 to TRBJ2-1, with a tentative D call TRBD2 (6 bases). Trimming shortened V by 5 bases and J by 4 bases, and 15 bases separated the two germline ends. The germline V gene encodes CDR1 SEHNR and CDR2 FQNEAQ (reference sequence). The CDR3 sequence is 15 residues long. DNA of the CDR3: TGTGCCAGCAGCGGGGGGAGCGGTACGTACAATGAGCAGTTCTTC. Translation gives CASSGGSGTYNEQFF. Using reference TRBV7-9 and TRBJ2-1 for the parts outside the CDR3, the full variable domain is DTGVSQNPRHKITKRGQNVTFRCDPISEHNRLYWYRQTLGQGPEFLTYFQNEAQLEKSRLLSDRFSAERPKGSFSTLEIQRTEQGDSAMYLCASSGGSGTYNEQFFGPGTRLTVL.

With regard to this clone: The same CDR3 is also encoded by other DNA sequences in this sample. The chain links TRBV5-1 to TRBJ2-1, with 7 bases matching TRBD2. CDR1 is SGHRS, CDR2 YFSETQ, per germline. J gave up 0 bases and V 0 bases, and 3 bases lay outside the gene matches. The CDR3 is made up of 16 amino acids. The CDR3 is CASSLAGGSSYNEQFF. CDR3 nucleotide sequence: TGCGCCAGCAGCTTGGCCGGCGGGAGCTCCTACAATGAGCAGTTCTTC.

On this clone: Other DNA sequences within the sample encode an identical CDR3. The chain has TRBV5-1 and TRBJ2-3; the D is unclear. Germline V CDR1 and CDR2: SGHRS, YFSETQ. CDR3 length: 14 residues. V gave up 0 bases and J gave up 3 bases, with 8 bases separating them. CDR3 loop: CASSLVGRTDTQYF. The CDR3 nucleotides read TGCGCCAGCAGCTTGGTCGGTAGGACAGATACGCAGTATTTT.

The rearrangement links TRBV6-5 to TRBJ2-7; 10 bases map to TRBD1. Trimming removed 5 bases from V and 2 bases from J; junction bases left unmatched: 3. Germline CDR1 reads MNHEY; CDR2 reads SVGAGI. There are 14 residues in the CDR3. The CDR3 is CASSLDRGPYEQYF. In DNA, the CDR3 is TGTGCCAGCAGTCTAGACAGGGGGCCCTACGAGCAGTACTTC.

This clone was observed once. The chain links TRBV28 to TRBJ2-7, with TRBD2 matching 15 bases. The ends lost 5 bases at V and 1 base at J; junction bases unmatched: 0. Germline assignment: CDR1 MDHEN and CDR2 SYDVKM. The CDR3 runs 15 residues. The CDR3 loop is CASSGLAGGSYEQYF. CDR3 in DNA: TGTGCCAGCAGTGGACTAGCGGGAGGGTCCTACGAGCAGTACTTC. Full variable domain (remainder filled in from reference TRBV28 and TRBJ2-7): DVKVTQSSRYLVKRTGEKVFLECVQDMDHENMFWYRQDPGLGLRLIYFSYDVKMKEKGDIPEGYSVSREKKERFSLILESASTNQTSMYLCASSGLAGGSYEQYFGPGTRLTVT.